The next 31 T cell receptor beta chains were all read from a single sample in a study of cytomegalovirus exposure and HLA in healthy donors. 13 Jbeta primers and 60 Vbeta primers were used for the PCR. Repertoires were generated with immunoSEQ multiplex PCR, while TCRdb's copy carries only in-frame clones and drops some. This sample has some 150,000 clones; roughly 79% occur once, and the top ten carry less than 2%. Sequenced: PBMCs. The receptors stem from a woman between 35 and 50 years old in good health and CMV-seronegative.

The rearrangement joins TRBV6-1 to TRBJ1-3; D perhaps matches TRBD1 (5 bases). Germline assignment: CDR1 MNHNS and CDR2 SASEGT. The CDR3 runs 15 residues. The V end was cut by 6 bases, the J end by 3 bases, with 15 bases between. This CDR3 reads CASSWGGVDGNTIYF. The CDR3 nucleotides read TGTGCCAGCAGCTGGGGGGGGGTGGATGGAAACACCATATATTTT.

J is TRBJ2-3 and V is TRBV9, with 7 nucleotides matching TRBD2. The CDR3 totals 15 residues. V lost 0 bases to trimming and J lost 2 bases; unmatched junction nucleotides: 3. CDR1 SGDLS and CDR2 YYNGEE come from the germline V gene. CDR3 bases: TGTGCCAGCAGCGTAGGCGGGACTAACACAGATACGCAGTATTTT. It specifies CASSVGGTNTDTQYF.

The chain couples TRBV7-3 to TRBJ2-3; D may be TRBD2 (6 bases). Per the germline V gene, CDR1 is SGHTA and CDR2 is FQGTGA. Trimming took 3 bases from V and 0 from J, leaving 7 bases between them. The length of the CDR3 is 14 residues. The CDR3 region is CASSLSGSTDTQYF. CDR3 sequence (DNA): TGTGCCAGCAGCTTGAGCGGGAGCACAGATACGCAGTATTTT. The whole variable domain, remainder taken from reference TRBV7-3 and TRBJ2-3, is GAGVSQTPSNKVTEKGKYVELRCDPISGHTALYWYRQSLGQGPEFLIYFQGTGAADDSGLPNDRFFAVRPEGSVSTLKIQRTERGDSAVYLCASSLSGSTDTQYFGPGTRLTVL.

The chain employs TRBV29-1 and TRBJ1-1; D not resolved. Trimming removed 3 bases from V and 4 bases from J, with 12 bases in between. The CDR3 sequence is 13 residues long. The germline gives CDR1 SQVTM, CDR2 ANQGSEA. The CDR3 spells CSVDAQVGTEAFF. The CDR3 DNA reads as TGCAGCGTTGATGCGCAGGTTGGCACTGAAGCTTTCTTT.

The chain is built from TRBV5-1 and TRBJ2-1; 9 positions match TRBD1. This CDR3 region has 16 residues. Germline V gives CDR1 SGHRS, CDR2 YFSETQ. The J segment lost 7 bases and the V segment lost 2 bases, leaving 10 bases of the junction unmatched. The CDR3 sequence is CASSFISQGARNEQFF. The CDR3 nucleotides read TGCGCCAGCAGCTTTATCTCACAGGGGGCGCGTAATGAGCAGTTCTTC. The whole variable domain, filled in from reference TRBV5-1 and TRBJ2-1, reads KAGVTQTPRYLIKTRGQQVTLSCSPISGHRSVSWYQQTPGQGLQFLFEYFSETQRNKGNFPGRFSGRQFSNSRSEMNVSTLELGDSALYLCASSFISQGARNEQFFGPGTRLTVL.

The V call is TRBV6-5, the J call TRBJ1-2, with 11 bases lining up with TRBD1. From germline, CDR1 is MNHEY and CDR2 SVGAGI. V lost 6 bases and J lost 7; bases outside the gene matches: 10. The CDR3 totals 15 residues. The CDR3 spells CASSSGQGALFGYTF. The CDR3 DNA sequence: TGTGCCAGCAGCTCAGGACAGGGGGCGTTATTTGGCTACACCTTC.

The CDR3 sequence: CASSKLAGLGDTQYF. The DNA for the CDR3 is TGTGCCAGCAGTAAACTAGCGGGATTAGGAGATACGCAGTATTTT. The V call is TRBV6-5, the J call TRBJ2-3; 10 bases agree with TRBD2. Germline V lookup: CDR1 MNHEY, CDR2 SVGAGI. The CDR3 is 15 amino acids. The V and J ends lost 5 bases and 5 bases, in that order; junction bases with no gene match: 7.

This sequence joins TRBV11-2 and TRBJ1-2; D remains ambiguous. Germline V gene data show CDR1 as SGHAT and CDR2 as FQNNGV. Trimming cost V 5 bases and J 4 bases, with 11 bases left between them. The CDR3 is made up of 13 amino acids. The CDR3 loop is CASSQQTIYGYTF. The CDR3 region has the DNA TGTGCCAGCAGCCAACAGACAATCTATGGCTACACCTTC.

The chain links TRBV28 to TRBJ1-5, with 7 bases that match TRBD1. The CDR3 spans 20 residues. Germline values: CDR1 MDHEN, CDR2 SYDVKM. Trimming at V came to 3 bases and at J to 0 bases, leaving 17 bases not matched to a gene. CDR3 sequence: CASSFLPTRGVSLSNQPQHF. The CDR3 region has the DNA TGTGCCAGCAGTTTTCTACCCACCAGGGGGGTTTCGCTTAGCAATCAGCCCCAGCATTTT.

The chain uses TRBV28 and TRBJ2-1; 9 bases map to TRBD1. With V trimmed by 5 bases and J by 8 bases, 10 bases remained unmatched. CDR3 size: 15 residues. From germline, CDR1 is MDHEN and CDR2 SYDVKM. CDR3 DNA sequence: TGTGCCAGCAGTCCGAGACAGGGGGTGGGCTATGAGCAGTTCTTC. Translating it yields CASSPRQGVGYEQFF.

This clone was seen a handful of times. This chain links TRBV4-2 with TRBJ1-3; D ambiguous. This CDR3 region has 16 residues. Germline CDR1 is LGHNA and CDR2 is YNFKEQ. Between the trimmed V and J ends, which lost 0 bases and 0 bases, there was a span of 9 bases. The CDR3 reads CASSQEGGGSGNTIYF. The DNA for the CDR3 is TGTGCCAGCAGCCAAGAGGGTGGAGGCTCTGGAAACACCATATATTTT.

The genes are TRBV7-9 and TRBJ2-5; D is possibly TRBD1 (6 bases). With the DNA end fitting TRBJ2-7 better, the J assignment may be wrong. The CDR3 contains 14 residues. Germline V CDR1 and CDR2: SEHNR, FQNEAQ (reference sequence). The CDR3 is CASSHRQAVHEQYF. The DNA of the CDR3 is TGTGCCAGCAGCCACCGACAGGCGGTGCACGAGCAGTACTTC.

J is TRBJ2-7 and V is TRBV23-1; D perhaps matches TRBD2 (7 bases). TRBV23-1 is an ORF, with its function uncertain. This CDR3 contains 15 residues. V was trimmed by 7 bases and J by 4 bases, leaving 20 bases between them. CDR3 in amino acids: CASTPGGGAQYEQYF. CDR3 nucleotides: TGCGCCAGCACCCCCGGAGGGGGGGCACAATACGAGCAGTACTTC.

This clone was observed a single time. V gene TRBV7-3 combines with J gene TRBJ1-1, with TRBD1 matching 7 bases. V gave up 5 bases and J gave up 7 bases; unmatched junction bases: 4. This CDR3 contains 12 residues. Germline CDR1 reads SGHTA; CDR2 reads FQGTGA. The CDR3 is CASSETGSEAFF. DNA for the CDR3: TGTGCCAGCAGCGAGACAGGGAGTGAAGCTTTCTTT. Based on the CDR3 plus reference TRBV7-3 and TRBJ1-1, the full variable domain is GAGVSQTPSNKVTEKGKYVELRCDPISGHTALYWYRQSLGQGPEFLIYFQGTGAADDSGLPNDRFFAVRPEGSVSTLKIQRTERGDSAVYLCASSETGSEAFFGQGTRLTVV.

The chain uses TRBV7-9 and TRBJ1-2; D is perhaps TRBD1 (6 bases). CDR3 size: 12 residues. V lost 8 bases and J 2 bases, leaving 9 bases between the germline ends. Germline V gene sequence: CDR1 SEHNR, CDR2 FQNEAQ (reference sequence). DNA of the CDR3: TGTGCCAGCCAGGGGCCCAACTATGGCTACACCTTC. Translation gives CASQGPNYGYTF.

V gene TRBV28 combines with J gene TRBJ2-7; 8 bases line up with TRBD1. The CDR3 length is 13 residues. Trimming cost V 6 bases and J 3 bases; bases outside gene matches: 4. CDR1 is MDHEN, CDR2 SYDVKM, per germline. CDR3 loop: CASRQGGNYEQYF. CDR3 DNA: TGTGCCAGCAGACAGGGGGGTAACTACGAGCAGTACTTC.

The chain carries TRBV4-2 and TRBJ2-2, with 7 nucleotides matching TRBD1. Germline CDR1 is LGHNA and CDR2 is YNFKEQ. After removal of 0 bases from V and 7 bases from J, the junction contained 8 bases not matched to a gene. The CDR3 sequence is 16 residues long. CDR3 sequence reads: CASSQDQQGYGGELFF. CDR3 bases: TGTGCCAGCAGCCAAGACCAACAGGGGTATGGCGGGGAGCTGTTTTTT.

This chain's CDR3 is CASSQGLRGTSGRAWNEQFF. The CDR3 DNA follows: TGCGCCAGCAGCCAAGGGCTGAGAGGGACTAGCGGGAGGGCCTGGAATGAGCAGTTCTTC. The chain employs TRBV4-1 and TRBJ2-1; 16 nucleotides match TRBD2. Germline CDR1 and CDR2: MGHRA and YSYEKL. V trimming: 1 base; J trimming: 7 bases; junction bases outside the gene matches: 13. The CDR3 has 20 amino acids.

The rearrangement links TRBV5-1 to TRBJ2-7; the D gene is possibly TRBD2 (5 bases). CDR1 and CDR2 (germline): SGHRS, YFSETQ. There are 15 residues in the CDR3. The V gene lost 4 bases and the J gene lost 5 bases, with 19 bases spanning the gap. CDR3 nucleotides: TGCGCCAGCAGCCTCGGGATACACCCCTTGGACGAGCAGTACTTC. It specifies CASSLGIHPLDEQYF.

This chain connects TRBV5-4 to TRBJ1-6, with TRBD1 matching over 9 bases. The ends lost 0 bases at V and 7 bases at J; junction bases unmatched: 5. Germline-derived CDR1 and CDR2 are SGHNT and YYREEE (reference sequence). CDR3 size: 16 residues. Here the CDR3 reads CASSLAWGQGNSPLHF. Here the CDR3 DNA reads TGTGCCAGCAGCTTGGCCTGGGGACAGGGAAATTCACCCCTCCACTTT.

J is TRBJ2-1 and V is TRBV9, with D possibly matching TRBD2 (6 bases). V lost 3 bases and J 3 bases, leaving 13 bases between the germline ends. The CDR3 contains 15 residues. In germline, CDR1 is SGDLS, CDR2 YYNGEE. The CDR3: CASSDGGKSYNEQFF. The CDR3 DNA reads TGTGCCAGCAGCGATGGCGGGAAAAGCTACAATGAGCAGTTCTTC. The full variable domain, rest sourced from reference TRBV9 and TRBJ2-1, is DSGVTQTPKHLITATGQRVTLRCSPRSGDLSVYWYQQSLDQGLQFLIQYYNGEERAKGNILERFSAQQFPDLHSELNLSSLELGDSALYFCASSDGGKSYNEQFFGPGTRLTVL.

The CDR3 sequence: CASSWVLGGYNSPLHF. DNA for the CDR3: TGCGCCAGCAGCTGGGTTTTAGGGGGATATAATTCACCCCTCCACTTT. The J gene is TRBJ1-6, the V gene TRBV5-1, with D possibly TRBD1 on 6 matching bases. CDR3 length equals 16 residues. Trimming pared 3 bases from V and 4 bases from J, leaving 14 bases between. Germline CDR1 reads SGHRS; CDR2 reads YFSETQ.

The CDR3 bases are TGTGCCTGGAGCGTAAGCAGACGGGGTGTCGAGCAGTACTTC. Translating it yields CAWSVSRRGVEQYF. The gene calls are TRBV30 and TRBJ2-7, with D maybe TRBD2 (5 bases). V lost 3 bases and J lost 6, with 18 bases in between. The CDR3 sequence is 14 residues long. CDR1 GTSNPN and CDR2 SVGIG come from the germline V gene (reference sequence).

CDR3 protein: CASSGGTAGGRASEAFF. The CDR3 DNA follows: TGTGCCAGCAGCGGCGGGACAGCCGGGGGAAGGGCCTCTGAAGCTTTCTTT. The chain recombines TRBV5-4 with TRBJ1-1; 7 bases agree with TRBD1. From germline, CDR1 is SGHNT and CDR2 YYREEE (reference sequence). The junction had 18 bases not matched to a gene; V was cut back by 4 bases and J by 6 bases. The CDR3 loop spans 17 amino acids.

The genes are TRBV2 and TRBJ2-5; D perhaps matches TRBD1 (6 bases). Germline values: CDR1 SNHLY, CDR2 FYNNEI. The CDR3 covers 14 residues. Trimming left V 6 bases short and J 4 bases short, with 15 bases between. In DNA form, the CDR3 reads TGTGCCAGCAGGGGGGCTAGCTTAGGAGAGACCCAGTACTTC. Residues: CASRGASLGETQYF.

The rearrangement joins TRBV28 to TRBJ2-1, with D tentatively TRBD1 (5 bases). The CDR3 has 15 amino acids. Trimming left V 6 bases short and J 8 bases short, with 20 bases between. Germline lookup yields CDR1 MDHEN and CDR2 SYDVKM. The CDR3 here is CASSPPEQGLYEQFF. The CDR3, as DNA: TGTGCCAGCAGCCCCCCGGAGCAGGGTCTTTATGAGCAGTTCTTC.

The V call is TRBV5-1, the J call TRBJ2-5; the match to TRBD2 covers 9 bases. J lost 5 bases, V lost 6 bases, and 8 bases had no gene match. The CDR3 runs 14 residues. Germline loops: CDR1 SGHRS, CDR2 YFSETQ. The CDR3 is CASTLSSGTETQYF. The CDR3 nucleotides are TGCGCCAGCACCTTATCTAGCGGGACGGAGACCCAGTACTTC.

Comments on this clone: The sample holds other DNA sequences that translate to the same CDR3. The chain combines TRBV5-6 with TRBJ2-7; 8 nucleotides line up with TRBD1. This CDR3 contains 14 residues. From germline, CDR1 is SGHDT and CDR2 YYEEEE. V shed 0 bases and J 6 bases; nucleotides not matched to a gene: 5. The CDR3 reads CASSLGTGTGEQYF. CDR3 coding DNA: TGTGCCAGCAGCTTGGGGACAGGGACTGGCGAGCAGTACTTC.

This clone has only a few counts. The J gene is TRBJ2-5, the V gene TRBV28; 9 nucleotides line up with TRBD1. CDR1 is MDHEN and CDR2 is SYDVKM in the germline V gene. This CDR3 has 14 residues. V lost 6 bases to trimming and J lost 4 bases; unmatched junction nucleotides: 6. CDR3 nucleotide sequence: TGTGCCAGCAGACCCGGGACAGGGAGAGAGACCCAGTACTTC. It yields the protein CASRPGTGRETQYF.

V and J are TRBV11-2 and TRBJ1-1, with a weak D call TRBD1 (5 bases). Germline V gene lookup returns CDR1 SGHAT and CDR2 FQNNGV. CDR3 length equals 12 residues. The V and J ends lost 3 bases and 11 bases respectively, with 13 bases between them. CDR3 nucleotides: TGTGCCAGCAGCTTTCACGGGGGTGACGCTTTCTTT. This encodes CASSFHGGDAFF.

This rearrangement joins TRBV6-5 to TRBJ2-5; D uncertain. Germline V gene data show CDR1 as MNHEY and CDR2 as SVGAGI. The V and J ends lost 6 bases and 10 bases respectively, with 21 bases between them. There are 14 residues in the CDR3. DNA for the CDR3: TGTGCCAGCAGCCCCGAATACAAATACAATAACCAGTACTTC. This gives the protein CASSPEYKYNNQYF.